This paragraph reports one T cell receptor beta chain. What it binds is not known. These data are taken from a study of cytomegalovirus exposure and HLA in healthy donors. V shed 3 bases and J 7 bases; nucleotides not matched to a gene: 11. The CDR3 length is 17 residues. CDR1 is LNHDA, CDR2 SQIVND, per germline (reference sequence). The PCR ran on 60 Vbeta and 13 Jbeta primers. Produced via immunoSEQ multiplex PCR; TCRdb's table is partial and in-frame only. The sample records 150,000 to 200,000 clones, about 80% being singletons. The study, taken as a whole, reports: Available immune exposure information covered CMV serostatus only. TCR beta V segments were, for the most part, productive about 87% or about 30% of the time in an earlier analysis. There were several of the most significant clusters that appeared linked to common viral pathogens in a later analysis.

J is TRBJ1-3 and V is TRBV19; TRBD1 matches 11 bases. The source of this sequence is a middle-aged woman in good health and CMV-seronegative. Sequences were obtained from PBMCs. The CDR3 loop reads CASSITVGTGGRNTIYF. Here the CDR3 DNA reads TGTGCCAGTAGTATTACTGTAGGGACAGGGGGAAGGAACACCATATATTTT.